This entry concerns a single TCR beta chain. Clones were sequenced by immunoSEQ multiplex PCR, and TCRdb holds only the in-frame ones, with some missing. The table lists hundreds of thousands of clones, about 96% of them singletons. This CDR3 has 15 residues. Germline values: CDR1 MNHEY, CDR2 SVGAGI. Trimming cost V 5 bases and J 2 bases; bases outside gene matches: 9. These data come from a study of shared clonotypes between healthy human individuals. The V and J genes are TRBV6-5 and TRBJ2-7, with TRBD1 matching over 7 bases. This TCR was sampled from a woman aged 25 to 39 in good health. Input material: naive CD4+ T cells sorted from blood. As for subset: CD45RA+ positively selected. The CDR3 reads CASSPGTAETYEQYF. The CDR3 coding sequence is TGTGCCAGCAGTCCCGGGACAGCGGAGACCTACGAGCAGTACTTC.